The 21 T cell receptor beta chains presented below share a single source sample, sequenced in a study of T cell responses to AZD1222 COVID-19 vaccine. Generated by immunoSEQ multiplex PCR, the TCRdb table keeps only in-frame clones and is missing some. The sample includes around 170,000 clones, 88% of them seen just once. The sequencing used peripheral blood, collected 28 days after the second AZD1222 dose. The receptors originated from an adult who received the AZD1222 COVID-19 vaccine.

The chain carries TRBV29-1 and TRBJ2-1; D remains ambiguous. The CDR3 loop spans 15 amino acids. Germline CDR1 and CDR2: SQVTM and ANQGSEA. V was shortened by 5 bases and J by 3 bases, with 17 bases between the two germline ends. The CDR3 DNA sequence: TGCAGCGTTAACCTTTTGAGGCAGGACTACAATGAGCAGTTCTTC. It translates to CSVNLLRQDYNEQFF.

Comments on this clone: A junction boundary mismatches the germline segment, possibly from a read error. This chain connects TRBV6-4 to TRBJ1-1; no firm D call. This CDR3 spans 13 amino acids. Germline CDR1 and CDR2: MRHNA and SNTAGT. As DNA, the CDR3 is TGTGCCTGCAGTCAGGATTTGAACACTGAAGCTTTCTTT. Translating gives CACSQDLNTEAFF.

The rearrangement links TRBV10-3 to TRBJ1-5; 7 positions match TRBD1. The CDR3 totals 15 residues. From germline, CDR1 is ENHRY and CDR2 SYGVKD. J lost 0 bases, V lost 5 bases, and 4 bases had no gene match. DNA of the CDR3: TGTGCCATCAGTTCAGGACAGGATAGCAATCAGCCCCAGCATTTT. It is translated as CAISSGQDSNQPQHF.

The chain links TRBV28 to TRBJ2-7, with 8 bases matching TRBD1. Germline CDR1 MDHEN, CDR2 SYDVKM. J was trimmed by 0 bases and V by 8 bases; bases with no gene match: 3. CDR3 size: 13 residues. The chain's CDR3 is CASRGQGSYEQYF. The CDR3 nucleotides are TGTGCCAGCCGAGGACAGGGCTCCTACGAGCAGTACTTC.

The rearrangement uses TRBV5-1 and TRBJ1-6; D is unresolved. The CDR3 runs to 15 residues. Germline CDR1 and CDR2: SGHRS and YFSETQ. Between the trimmed V and J ends, which lost 4 bases and 7 bases, there was a span of 15 bases. The CDR3, as DNA: TGCGCCAGCAGCGCGAGGGCGGGAACGAATTCACCCCTCCACTTT. Its protein is CASSARAGTNSPLHF.

The rearrangement links TRBV10-2 to TRBJ1-1, with TRBD1 matching 7 bases. The CDR3 runs to 13 residues. Germline loops: CDR1 WSHSY, CDR2 SAAADI. Trimming removed 9 bases from V and 1 base from J; junction bases left unmatched: 5. CDR3 coding DNA: TGCGCCAGTTTGACAGGGCCGAACACTGAAGCTTTCTTT. It translates to CASLTGPNTEAFF.

This clone was picked up a small number of times. The chain uses TRBV10-1 and TRBJ2-4, with a possible D match to TRBD1 (5 bases). The V gene lost 0 bases and the J gene lost 5 bases, with 5 bases spanning the gap. Looked up from germline, CDR1 is WNHNN and CDR2 is SYGVQD (reference sequence). The CDR3 runs 13 residues. CDR3 sequence: CASSESGQNIQYF. The CDR3 DNA reads as TGCGCCAGCAGTGAGTCGGGGCAAAACATTCAGTACTTC.

This sequence joins TRBV19 and TRBJ1-5, with no clear D. V lost 3 bases and J 0 bases, leaving 9 bases between the germline ends. Germline V gene sequence: CDR1 LNHDA, CDR2 SQIVND (reference sequence). The CDR3 is made up of 15 amino acids. CDR3 protein: CASSISANSNQPQHF. In DNA, the CDR3 is TGTGCCAGTAGTATCAGCGCTAATAGCAATCAGCCCCAGCATTTT.

The chain has TRBV10-3 and TRBJ2-1; D gene uncertain. V was shortened by 9 bases and J by 0 bases, with 12 bases between the two germline ends. This CDR3 is 14 amino acids long. Germline V gene sequence: CDR1 ENHRY, CDR2 SYGVKD. The CDR3 spells CAMRSSSSYNEQFF. The CDR3 coding sequence is TGTGCCATGCGGTCCTCGAGCTCCTACAATGAGCAGTTCTTC.

The rearrangement joins TRBV19 to TRBJ1-1; D ambiguous. V was shortened by 3 bases and J by 5 bases, with 7 bases between the two germline ends. Germline assignment: CDR1 LNHDA and CDR2 SQIVND (reference sequence). This CDR3 region has 12 residues. Here the CDR3 DNA reads TGTGCCAGTAGTATTATAGGTACTGAAGCTTTCTTT. Protein sequence: CASSIIGTEAFF.

The rearrangement uses TRBV2 and TRBJ2-5, with D perhaps TRBD1 (6 bases). The CDR3 has 15 amino acids. Trimming cost V 1 base and J 5 bases, with 14 bases left between them. The V gene's germline CDR1 is SNHLY and CDR2 FYNNEI. Written as DNA, the CDR3 is TGTGCCAGCAGTGAAGGGAACAGGGTTGAGGAGACCCAGTACTTC. It yields the protein CASSEGNRVEETQYF.

CDR3 coding DNA: TGTGCCAGCAGCTTAGGGTGGAGGGCCCAGAACACTGAAGCTTTCTTT. This translates into CASSLGWRAQNTEAFF. V usage is TRBV11-1 and J usage is TRBJ1-1; no definite D call. The germline V and J ends were trimmed by 1 base and 1 base, with 13 bases remaining between them. Germline V gene data show CDR1 as SGHAT and CDR2 as FQDESV (reference sequence). CDR3 length: 16 residues.

This chain joins TRBV5-8 and TRBJ2-7, with D possibly being TRBD2 (6 bases). V was cut by 5 bases and J by 7 bases, with 13 bases left in between. CDR1 and CDR2 (germline): SGHTS, YDEGEE. There are 12 residues in the CDR3. This chain's CDR3 is CASSYGGFEQYF. In DNA, the CDR3 is TGTGCCAGCAGTTACGGGGGATTTGAGCAGTACTTC.

This sequence joins TRBV19 and TRBJ1-1, with D tentatively TRBD1 (5 bases). Germline-derived CDR1 and CDR2 are LNHDA and SQIVND (reference sequence). The CDR3 sequence is 13 residues long. Trimming cost V 5 bases and J 4 bases, with 11 bases left between them. CDR3 amino acids: CASSPTQGTEAFF. In nucleotides, the CDR3 is TGTGCCAGTAGTCCCACTCAGGGCACTGAAGCTTTCTTT.

V and J are TRBV4-1 and TRBJ1-2; D is undetermined. Trimming left V 0 bases short and J 3 bases short, with 8 bases between. The CDR3 has 14 residues. Germline assignment: CDR1 MGHRA and CDR2 YSYEKL. The chain's CDR3 is CASSQDFQDYGYTF. CDR3 in DNA: TGCGCCAGCAGCCAAGATTTCCAGGACTATGGCTACACCTTC.

Here the CDR3 reads CASSPNTGASTDTQYF. The CDR3 coding sequence is TGTGCCAGCAGCCCAAACACGGGGGCGAGCACAGATACGCAGTATTTT. V and J are TRBV9 and TRBJ2-3, with D perhaps assigned TRBD1 or TRBD2 (6 bases each). Germline CDR1 reads SGDLS; CDR2 reads YYNGEE. V lost 4 bases and J 0 bases, leaving 15 bases between the germline ends. The CDR3 has 16 amino acids.

The chain is built from TRBV6-1 and TRBJ1-5; 8 bases match TRBD1. Looked up from germline, CDR1 is MNHNS and CDR2 is SASEGT. CDR3 size: 15 residues. V was clipped by 2 bases and J by 9 bases; unmatched bases: 9. The CDR3 coding sequence is TGTGCCAGCAGTGAATTAGACAGGGGAAAGGGGCCCCAGCATTTT. Translated: CASSELDRGKGPQHF.

The V and J genes are TRBV27 and TRBJ2-3, with 7 nucleotides matching TRBD2. V shed 5 bases and J 1 base; nucleotides not matched to a gene: 9. Germline V gene sequence: CDR1 MNHEY, CDR2 SMNVEV (reference sequence). The CDR3 loop spans 16 amino acids. In nucleotides, the CDR3 is TGTGCCAGCAGTGCTCCTAGCGGAGCTGGCACAGATACGCAGTATTTT. Protein sequence: CASSAPSGAGTDTQYF.

J is TRBJ2-5 and V is TRBV20-1, with TRBD2 matching 11 bases. The CDR3 has 16 amino acids. CDR1 DFQATT and CDR2 SNEGSKA come from the germline V gene (reference sequence). The V gene end was trimmed by 3 bases and the J gene end by 5 bases; junction bases not matched to a gene: 11. The CDR3 region is CSASWELAGGGETQYF. DNA for the CDR3: TGCAGTGCTAGTTGGGAGCTAGCGGGGGGAGGGGAGACCCAGTACTTC.

This clone was recorded a few times. This sequence joins TRBV3-1 (or the pseudogene TRBV3-2) and TRBJ1-2, with 9 bases that match TRBD1. Germline V CDR1 and CDR2: LGHDT, YNNKEL (reference sequence). The V gene end was trimmed by 1 base and the J gene end by 10 bases; junction bases not matched to a gene: 1. There are 12 residues in the CDR3. CDR3 in DNA: TGTGCCAGCAGCCAAGGGGACAGGGTCTACACCTTC. Its protein is CASSQGDRVYTF.

This chain uses TRBV7-8 with TRBJ2-2; no definite D call. CDR1 is SGHVS and CDR2 is FQNEAQ in the germline V gene. Trimming shortened V by 0 bases and J by 6 bases, and 5 bases separated the two germline ends. The CDR3 is made up of 13 amino acids. This CDR3 reads CASSLAGSGELFF. The CDR3 region has the DNA TGTGCCAGCAGCTTAGCTGGGTCCGGGGAGCTGTTTTTT. Supplemented by reference TRBV7-8 and TRBJ2-2, the full variable domain reads GAGVSQSPRYKVAKRGQDVALRCDPISGHVSLFWYQQALGQGPEFLTYFQNEAQLDKSGLPSDRFFAERPEGSVSTLKIQRTQQEDSAVYLCASSLAGSGELFFGEGSRLTVL.